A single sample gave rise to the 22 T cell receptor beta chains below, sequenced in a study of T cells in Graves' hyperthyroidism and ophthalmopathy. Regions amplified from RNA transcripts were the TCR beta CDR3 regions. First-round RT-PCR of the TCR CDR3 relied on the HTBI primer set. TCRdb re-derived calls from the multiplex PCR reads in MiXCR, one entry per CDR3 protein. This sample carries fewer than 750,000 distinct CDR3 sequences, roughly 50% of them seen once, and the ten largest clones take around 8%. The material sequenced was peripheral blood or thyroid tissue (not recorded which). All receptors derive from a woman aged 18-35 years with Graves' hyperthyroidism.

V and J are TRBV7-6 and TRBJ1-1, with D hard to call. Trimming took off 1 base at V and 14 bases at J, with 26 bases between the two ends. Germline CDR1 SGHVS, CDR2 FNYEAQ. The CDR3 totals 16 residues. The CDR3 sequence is CASSLVRAKAYNEQFF. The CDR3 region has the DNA TGTGCCAGCAGCTTAGTGCGGGCCAAAGCTTACAATGAGCAGTTCTTT.

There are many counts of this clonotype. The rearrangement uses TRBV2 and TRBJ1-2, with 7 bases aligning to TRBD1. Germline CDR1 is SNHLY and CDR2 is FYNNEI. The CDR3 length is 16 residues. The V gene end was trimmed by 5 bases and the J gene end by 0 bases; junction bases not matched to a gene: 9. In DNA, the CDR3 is TGTGCCAGCAGTCCAAGCCTTGGACAGGCTAACTATGGCTACACCTTC. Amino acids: CASSPSLGQANYGYTF.

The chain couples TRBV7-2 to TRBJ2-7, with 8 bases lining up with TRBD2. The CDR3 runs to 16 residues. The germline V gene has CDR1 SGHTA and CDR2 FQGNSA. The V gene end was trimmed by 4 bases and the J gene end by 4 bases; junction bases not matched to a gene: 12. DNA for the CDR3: TGTGCCAGCAGCTCCATCTCGGGAGGGCCGGGTTACGAGCAGTACTTC. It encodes CASSSISGGPGYEQYF. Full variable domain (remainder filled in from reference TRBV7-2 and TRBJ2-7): GAGVSQSPSNKVTEKGKDVELRCDPISGHTALYWYRQSLGQGLEFLIYFQGNSAPDKSGLPSDRFSAERTGGSVSTLTIQRTQQEDSAVYLCASSSISGGPGYEQYFGPGTRLTVT.

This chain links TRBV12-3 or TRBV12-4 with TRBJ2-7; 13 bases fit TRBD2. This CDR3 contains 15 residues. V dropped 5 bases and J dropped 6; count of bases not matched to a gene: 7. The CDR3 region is CASSTSGRGEREQYF. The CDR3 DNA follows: TGTGCCAGCAGTACTAGCGGGAGGGGCGAACGCGAGCAGTACTTC.

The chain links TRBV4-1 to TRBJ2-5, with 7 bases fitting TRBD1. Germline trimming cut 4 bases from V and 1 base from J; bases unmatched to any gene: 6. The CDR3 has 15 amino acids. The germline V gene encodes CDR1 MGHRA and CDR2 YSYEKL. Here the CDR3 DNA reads TGCGCCAGCAGCCGGCGATCAGGGGGCCAAGAGACCCAGTACTTC. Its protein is CASSRRSGGQETQYF.

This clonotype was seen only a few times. CDR3 loop: CASSLRDYNEQFF. CDR3 nucleotides: TGTGCCAGCAGCTTACGAGATTACAATGAGCAGTTCTTC. The V and J genes are TRBV7-8 and TRBJ2-1; no clear D. The CDR3 covers 13 residues. Trimming cost V 2 bases and J 4 bases, with 6 bases left between them. The germline V gene encodes CDR1 SGHVS and CDR2 FQNEAQ.

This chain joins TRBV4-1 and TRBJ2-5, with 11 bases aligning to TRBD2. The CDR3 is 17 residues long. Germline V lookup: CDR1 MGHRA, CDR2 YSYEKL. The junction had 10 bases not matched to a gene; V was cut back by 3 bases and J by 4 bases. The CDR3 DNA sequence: TGCGCCAGCAGCCAGCCAATTCTTCTAGCGGGAGGAGAGACCCAGTACTTC. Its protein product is CASSQPILLAGGETQYF.

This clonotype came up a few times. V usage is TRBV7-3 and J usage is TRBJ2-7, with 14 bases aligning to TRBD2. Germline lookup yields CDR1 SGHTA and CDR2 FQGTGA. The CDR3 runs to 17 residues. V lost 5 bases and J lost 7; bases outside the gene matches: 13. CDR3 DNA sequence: TGTGCCAGCAGCCTAAAATCCGGACTAGCGGGAGGTACTGAGCAGTACTTC. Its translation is CASSLKSGLAGGTEQYF.

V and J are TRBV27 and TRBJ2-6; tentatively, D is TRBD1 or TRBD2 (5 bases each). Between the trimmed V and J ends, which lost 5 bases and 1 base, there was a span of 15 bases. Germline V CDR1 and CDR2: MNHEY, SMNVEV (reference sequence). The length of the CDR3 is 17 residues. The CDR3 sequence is CASSPGGGISGANVLTF. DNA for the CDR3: TGTGCCAGCAGTCCGGGTGGGGGAATATCTGGGGCCAACGTCCTGACTTTC.

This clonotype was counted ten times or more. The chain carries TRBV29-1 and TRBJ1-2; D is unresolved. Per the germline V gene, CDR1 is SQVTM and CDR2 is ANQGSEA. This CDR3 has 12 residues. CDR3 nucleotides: TGCAGGTTATTGGAAAGCCAAGGAGGCTACACCTTC. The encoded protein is CRLLESQGGYTF.

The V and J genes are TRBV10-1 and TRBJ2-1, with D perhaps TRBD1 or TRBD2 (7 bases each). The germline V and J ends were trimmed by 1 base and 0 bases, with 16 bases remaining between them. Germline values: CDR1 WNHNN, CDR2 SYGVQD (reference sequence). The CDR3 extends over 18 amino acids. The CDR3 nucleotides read TGCGCCAGCAGTGAGTTCGGGGGGCACAGGGGCTCCTACAATGAGCAGTTCTTC. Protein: CASSEFGGHRGSYNEQFF.

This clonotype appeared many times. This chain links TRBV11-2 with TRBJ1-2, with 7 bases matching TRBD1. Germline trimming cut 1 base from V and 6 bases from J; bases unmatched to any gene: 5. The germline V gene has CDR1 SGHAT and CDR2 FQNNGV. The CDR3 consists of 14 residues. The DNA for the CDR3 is TGTGCCAGCAGCTTAGGGGGCAGGGGGGATGGCTACACCTTC. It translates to CASSLGGRGDGYTF.

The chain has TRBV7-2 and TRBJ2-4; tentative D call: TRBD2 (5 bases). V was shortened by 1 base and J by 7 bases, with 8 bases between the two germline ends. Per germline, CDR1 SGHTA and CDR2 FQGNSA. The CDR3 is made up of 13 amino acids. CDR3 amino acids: CASSLGGLNIQYF. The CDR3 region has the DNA TGTGCCAGCAGCTTAGGAGGGCTGAACATTCAGTACTTC.

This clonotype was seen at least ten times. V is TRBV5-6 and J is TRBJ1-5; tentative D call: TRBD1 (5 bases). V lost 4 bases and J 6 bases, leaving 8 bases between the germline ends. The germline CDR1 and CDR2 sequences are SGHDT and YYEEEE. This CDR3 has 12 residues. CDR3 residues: CASSLTGQPQHF. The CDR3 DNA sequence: TGTGCCAGCAGCCTAACAGGTCAGCCCCAGCATTTT.

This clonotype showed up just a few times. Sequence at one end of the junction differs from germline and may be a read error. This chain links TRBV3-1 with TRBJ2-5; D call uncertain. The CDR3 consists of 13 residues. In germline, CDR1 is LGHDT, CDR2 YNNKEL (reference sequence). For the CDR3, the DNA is TGTGCCAGCACGGAAGCATCTCAAGGGACCCAGTACTTC. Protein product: CASTEASQGTQYF.

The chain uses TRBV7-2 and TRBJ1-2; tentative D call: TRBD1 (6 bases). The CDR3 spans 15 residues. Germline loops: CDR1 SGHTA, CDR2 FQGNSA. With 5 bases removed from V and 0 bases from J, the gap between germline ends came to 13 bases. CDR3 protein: CASSQGQTSNYGYTF. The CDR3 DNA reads TGTGCCAGCAGCCAAGGACAGACCTCTAACTATGGCTACACCTTC.

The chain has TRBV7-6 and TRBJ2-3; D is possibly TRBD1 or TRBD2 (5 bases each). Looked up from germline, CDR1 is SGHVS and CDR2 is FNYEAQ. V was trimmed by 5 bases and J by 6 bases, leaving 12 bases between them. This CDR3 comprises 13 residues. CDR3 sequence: CASSLGTADTQYF. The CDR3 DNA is TGTGCCAGCAGCCTGGGGACCGCGGATACGCAGTATTTT. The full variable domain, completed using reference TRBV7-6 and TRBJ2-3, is GAGVSQSPRYKVTKRGQDVALRCDPISGHVSLYWYRQALGQGPEFLTYFNYEAQQDKSGLPNDRFSAERPEGSISTLTIQRTEQRDSAMYRCASSLGTADTQYFGPGTRLTVL.

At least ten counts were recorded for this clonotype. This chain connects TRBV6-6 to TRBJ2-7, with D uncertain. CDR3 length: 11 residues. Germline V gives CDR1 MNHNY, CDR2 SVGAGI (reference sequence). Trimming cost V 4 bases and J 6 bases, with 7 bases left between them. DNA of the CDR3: TGTGCCAGCAGTTTATCCGCCGAGCAGTACTTC. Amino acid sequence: CASSLSAEQYF.

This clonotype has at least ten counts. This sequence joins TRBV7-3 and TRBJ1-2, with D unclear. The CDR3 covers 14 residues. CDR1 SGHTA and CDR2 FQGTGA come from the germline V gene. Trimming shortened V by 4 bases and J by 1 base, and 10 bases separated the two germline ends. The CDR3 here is CASSSRTGNYGYTF. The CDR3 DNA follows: TGTGCCAGCAGCTCCCGGACGGGTAACTATGGCTACACCTTC.

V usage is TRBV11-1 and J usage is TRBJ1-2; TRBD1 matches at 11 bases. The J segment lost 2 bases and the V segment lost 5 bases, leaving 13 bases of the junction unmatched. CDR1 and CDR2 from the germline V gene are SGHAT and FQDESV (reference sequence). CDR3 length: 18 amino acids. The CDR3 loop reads CASSPRADRGRVNYGYTF. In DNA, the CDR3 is TGTGCCAGCAGCCCCCGAGCGGACAGGGGGCGCGTAAACTATGGCTACACCTTC.

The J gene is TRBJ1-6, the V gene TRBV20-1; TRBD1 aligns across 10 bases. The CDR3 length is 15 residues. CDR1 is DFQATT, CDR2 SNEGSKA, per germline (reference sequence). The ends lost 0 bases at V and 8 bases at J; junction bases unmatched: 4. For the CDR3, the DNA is TGCAGTGCTAGAGATTCCGGGACAGGGGATTCACCCCTCCACTTT. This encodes CSARDSGTGDSPLHF.

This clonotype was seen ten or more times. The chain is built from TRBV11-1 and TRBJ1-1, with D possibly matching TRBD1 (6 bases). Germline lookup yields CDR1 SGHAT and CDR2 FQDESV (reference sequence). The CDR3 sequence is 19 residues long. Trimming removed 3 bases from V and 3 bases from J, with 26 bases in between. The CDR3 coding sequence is TGTGCCAGCAGCTTTAGCGCCTTCGGGTTGAACAGGGAGTACACTGAAGCTTTCTTT. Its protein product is CASSFSAFGLNREYTEAFF.